This TCR beta chain was recovered during a study of post-analysis software for immune sequencing data. Study details: The disease courses spanned relapsing-remitting, secondary progressive and progressive-relapsing forms of multiple sclerosis.

Study-wide points: A significant reduction in normalized Chao1 diversity was observed in multiple sclerosis patients versus controls. The study found TRBV5-6, TRBV5-1 and TRBV20-1 among about 5 TRBV segments more frequent in patients than controls. By F measure, strong co-clustering occurred among samples prepared in the same batch.

Every TCR beta cDNA library bore unique molecular identifiers. Input of about 0.9 to 10 million T cells yielded 450,000 to 550,000 cDNA molecules. TCRdb redid the calling of the PCR reads with MiXCR, one entry per CDR3 protein. The sample yields about 430,000 distinct CDR3 sequences, roughly 38% seen once. The CDR3 runs 14 residues. Deletions cut 3 bases from V and 7 bases from J, with 16 bases between. Germline CDR1 reads SGHKS; CDR2 reads YYEKEE (reference sequence). Comment on this clonotype: Its antigen is not known.

The clonotype was recovered from a girl aged 2 to 9 with multiple sclerosis. The sample comprised blood. The chain couples TRBV5-5 to TRBJ1-2; D perhaps matches TRBD1 (5 bases). DNA of the CDR3: TGTGCCAGCAGCTCAGAGGGGCAACGTGGTGGCTACACCTTC. Protein: CASSSEGQRGGYTF.